This TCR beta chain was retrieved from a study of shared clonotypes between healthy human individuals. Study background: In total, the donors were two women and a few men aged 18 to 49. The study, taken as a whole, reports: Relative to their counterparts shared across all four donors, non-shared clonotypes exhibited diminished generation probabilities.

The CDR3 is 14 residues long. CDR1 SGHKS and CDR2 YYEKEE come from the germline V gene (reference sequence). V gave up 4 bases and J gave up 2 bases, with 13 bases separating them. It was CD45RO-negative cells, positively selected for CCR7, that made up naive CD8 cells, with terminally differentiated effector memory CD45RA+ cells excluded. Remarks on this clone: Antigen unknown.

Deep-level assay runs were performed. The table came from immunoSEQ multiplex PCR; TCRdb's copy has only in-frame clones and leaves some out. The sample holds around 600,000 clones, roughly 98% seen once. The chain carries TRBV5-5 and TRBJ2-7; a possible D gene is TRBD2 (6 bases). Sample: naive CD8+ T cells sorted from blood. The source is a man aged 25 to 40 in good health. The chain's CDR3 is CASSRSGGPYEQYF. The CDR3 region has the DNA TGTGCCAGCAGCCGCTCCGGGGGACCCTACGAGCAGTACTTC.